This is a list of T cell receptor beta chains from one sample in a study of shared clonotypes between healthy human individuals. Sequencing was performed with immunoSEQ multiplex PCR; in TCRdb, only in-frame clones are kept and a portion is missing. The sample gives about 960,000 clones, 76% of which show up once; about 1.5% is in the top ten. The source material was memory CD4+ T cells sorted from blood. The receptors were sampled from a man in his late teens or twenties in good health. The CDR3 runs from the conserved cysteine through the conserved F or W. A D gene is named only where the DNA matches it firmly. Only some rows state a clone size, as once, few, many or a class for expanded clones.

length: 14; size: NA; J: TRBJ1-1; V: TRBV30; D: NA; DNA: TGTGCCTGGAGTGTAAGTCTTCGCGACGCTGAAGCTTTCTTT; CDR3: CAWSVSLRDAEAFF
length: 12; size: NA; J: TRBJ2-5; V: TRBV7-6; D: NA; DNA: TGTGCCAGCAGCTCCCTTAGGGAGACCCAGTACTTC; CDR3: CASSSLRETQYF
length: 16; size: many; J: TRBJ2-3; V: TRBV9; D: NA; DNA: TGTGCCAGCAGCGTAGCTTTTGGTTGGATGACAGATACGCAGTATTTT; CDR3: CASSVAFGWMTDTQYF
length: 15; size: NA; J: TRBJ2-7; V: TRBV6-6; D: NA; DNA: TGTGCCAGCAGTTCCGGGGGCCTAAGAAGCGACGAGCAGTACTTC; CDR3: CASSSGGLRSDEQYF
length: 17; size: many; J: TRBJ2-7; V: TRBV7-2; D: TRBD1; DNA: TGTGCCAGCAGCTTATATTTAGTTGGGACAGGGGCCTACGAGCAGTACTTC; CDR3: CASSLYLVGTGAYEQYF
length: 17; size: few; J: TRBJ1-1; V: TRBV4-1; D: NA; DNA: TGCGCCAGCAGCCAAGATCTGGGGCGGCAGGGCCGTGAGGAAGCTTTCTTT; CDR3: CASSQDLGRQGREEAFF
length: 12; size: NA; J: TRBJ2-2; V: TRBV10-2; D: NA; DNA: TGCGCCAGCAGTCATCCTCGCGGGGAGCTGTTTTTT; CDR3: CASSHPRGELFF
length: 15; size: NA; J: TRBJ2-7; V: TRBV5-1; D: NA; DNA: TGCGCCAGCAGCTTGGAAGGGCGGACTACCTACGAGCAGTACTTC; CDR3: CASSLEGRTTYEQYF
length: 19; size: few; J: TRBJ2-1; V: TRBV4-3; D: TRBD2; DNA: TGCGCCAGCAGCCAAGAACTAGCGGGAGGGTGGAGCTCCTACAATGAGCAGTTCTTC; CDR3: CASSQELAGGWSSYNEQFF
length: 15; size: NA; J: TRBJ2-1; V: TRBV29-1; D: TRBD2; DNA: TGCAGCGTACCGGGACTAGCGGGGGGGCTGGATGAGCAGTTCTTC; CDR3: CSVPGLAGGLDEQFF